This T cell receptor (beta chain) originates from a study of blood T cell repertoires in COVID-19. Study-level background: Collection of acute and convalescent COVID-19 samples took place in the United States, Italy and Spain. The cDNA or gDNA used as material had been derived from T cells, B-cell-depleted T cells, or PBMCs.

V shed 6 bases, J shed 6 bases, and the junction held 13 bases outside the gene matches. CDR3 length equals 16 residues. Germline values: CDR1 MGHRA, CDR2 YSYEKL. As originally analysed: Amplification of reference gene primers was used by the study to estimate nucleated cell counts. Here immunoSEQ multiplex PCR was the method, and the copy in TCRdb shows in-frame clones only, minus some. D and trimming come from the DNA, and the V and J calls and clone size come from that table. Among some 190,000 clones listed, 88% were seen once. The sequenced sample consisted of peripheral blood. The chain combines TRBV4-1 with TRBJ2-3; 9 bases are a match to TRBD1. This clonotype originated in a human donor in a cohort sampled during active COVID-19. The CDR3 loop reads CASSAPGTGSADTQYF. CDR3 nucleotides: TGCGCCAGCAGTGCGCCCGGGACAGGGTCGGCGGATACGCAGTATTTT.